The T cell receptor beta chain under discussion was sequenced for a study of blood T cell repertoires in COVID-19. Study-level information: Nucleic acid was either cDNA or gDNA, and it came from T cells, B-cell-depleted T cells, or PBMCs.

In the original processing: For nucleated cells, counts were estimated from reference gene primer amplification. The table came from immunoSEQ multiplex PCR; TCRdb's copy has only in-frame clones and leaves some out. Clone size and V and J calls were adopted from that table, with D and trimming inferred from the DNA. The sample carries about 200,000 clones, roughly four fifths recorded once. The CDR3 has 16 amino acids. The J segment lost 5 bases and the V segment lost 2 bases, leaving 4 bases of the junction unmatched. Per the germline V gene, CDR1 is MNHEY and CDR2 is SMNVEV (reference sequence). Individuals drawn from 24 US areas were about 18 to 95 years old.

The TCR sequence derives from a man aged 35 to 55 who had recovered from COVID-19. Sequencing was performed on PBMCs or T cells enriched from blood (not recorded which). V is TRBV27 and J is TRBJ2-2; the match to TRBD2 covers 11 bases. The CDR3: CASSLLASGRTGELFF. CDR3 DNA: TGTGCCAGCAGTTTACTGGCTAGCGGGAGGACCGGGGAGCTGTTTTTT.